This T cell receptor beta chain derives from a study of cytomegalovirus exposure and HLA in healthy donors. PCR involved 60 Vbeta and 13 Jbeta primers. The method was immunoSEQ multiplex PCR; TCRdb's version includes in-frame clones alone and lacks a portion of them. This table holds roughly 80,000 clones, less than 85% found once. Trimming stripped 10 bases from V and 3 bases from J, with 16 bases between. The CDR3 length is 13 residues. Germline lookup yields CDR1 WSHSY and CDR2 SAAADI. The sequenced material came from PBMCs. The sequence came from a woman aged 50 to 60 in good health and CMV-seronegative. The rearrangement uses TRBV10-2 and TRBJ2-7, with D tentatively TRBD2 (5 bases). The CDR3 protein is CATMTDYSYEQYF. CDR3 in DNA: TGCGCCACCATGACCGACTACAGCTACGAGCAGTACTTC.